In its sample, the clone carrying this TCR beta chain was seen a few times. This sample stems from a study of glioma-infiltrating T cells. V lost 6 bases to trimming and J lost 8 bases, with 31 bases between them. Germline CDR1 and CDR2: LNHDA and SQIVND (reference sequence). The CDR3 runs to 18 residues. Using RNA template, CDR3s of TCR alpha and beta were amplified with iRepertoire arm-PCR. TCRdb analysed the multiplex PCR reads with MiXCR anew, one entry per CDR3 protein. Here the sample spans roughly 120,000 distinct CDR3 sequences, roughly 24% being singletons. The sequenced sample was glioma tissue, nonneoplastic brain tissue, or PBMCs (not recorded which). The clonotype originates from a human donor with low-grade glioma or glioblastoma, undergoing nonglioma brain surgery, or in good health (not recorded which). This chain links TRBV19 with TRBJ1-2, with a tentative D call TRBD1 (5 bases). Written as DNA, the CDR3 is TGTGCCAGTAGCCCCCAGATCGGGATCCAGGGACCTCTCTCCGGCTACACCTTC. Encoded protein: CASSPQIGIQGPLSGYTF.